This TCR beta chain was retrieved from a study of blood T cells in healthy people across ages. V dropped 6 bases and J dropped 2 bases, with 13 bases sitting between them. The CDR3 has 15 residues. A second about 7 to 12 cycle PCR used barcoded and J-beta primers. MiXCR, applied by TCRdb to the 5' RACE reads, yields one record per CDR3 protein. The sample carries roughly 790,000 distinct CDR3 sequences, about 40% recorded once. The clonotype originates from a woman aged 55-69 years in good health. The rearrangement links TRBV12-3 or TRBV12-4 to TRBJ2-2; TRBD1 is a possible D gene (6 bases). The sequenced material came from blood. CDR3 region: CASRESGANTGELFF. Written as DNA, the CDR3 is TGTGCCAGCAGGGAATCAGGGGCTAACACCGGGGAGCTGTTTTTT.